The 14 T cell receptor beta chains presented below share a single source sample, sequenced in a study of T cells in Graves' hyperthyroidism and ophthalmopathy (dated by TCRdb to the late 2010s). Libraries were made using multiplex PCR. Sequencing took place on an Illumina HiSeq 2000. TCR beta CDR3 regions were amplified from RNA transcripts. The TCR CDR3 was subjected to a first round of RT-PCR using the HTBI primer set and the Qiagen OneStep RT-PCR kit. TCRdb reprocessed the public reads (quality trimming at Q25 with fastp, clone calling with MiXCR) and kept in-frame beta chains. CDR3 protein sequences are deduplicated, and each keeps its most common genes and DNA. Within this sample are about 680,000 distinct CDR3 sequences, with just over 35% of them counted one time only. The ten biggest clones cover about a third of the sample. Sequencing used blood. The receptors were sampled from a woman between 40 and 50 years old with Graves' hyperthyroidism.

This clonotype occurred many times. V usage is TRBV7-8 and J usage is TRBJ1-6; tentatively, D is TRBD1 (5 bases). V dropped 5 bases and J dropped 2 bases, with 13 bases sitting between them. Germline V gene data show CDR1 as SGHVS and CDR2 as FQNEAQ. The CDR3 covers 16 residues. The CDR3: CASSVGAGTYNSPLHF. The CDR3 coding sequence is TGTGCCAGCAGCGTTGGGGCGGGCACCTATAATTCACCCCTCCACTTT.

This clonotype was recorded at least ten times. The rearrangement joins TRBV19 to TRBJ1-6, with D uncertain. The V end lost 5 bases, the J end lost 2 bases, and 7 bases lay between the germline ends. The CDR3 is made up of 14 amino acids. Germline CDR1 reads LNHDA; CDR2 reads SQIVND (reference sequence). The DNA for the CDR3 is TGTGCCAGTAGTGCGAGTGCCTATAATTCACCCCTCCACTTT. Translating it yields CASSASAYNSPLHF.

The CDR3 sequence is CASRGLRGGFYGYTF. CDR3 nucleotides: TGTGCCTCAAGGGGGCTGCGGGGGGGCTTCTATGGCTACACCTTC. The V call is TRBV19, the J call TRBJ1-2; 7 positions agree with TRBD1. This CDR3 is built from 15 residues. Per germline, CDR1 LNHDA and CDR2 SQIVND (reference sequence). The junction had 16 bases not matched to a gene; V was cut back by 11 bases and J by 4 bases.

The chain is built from TRBV27 and TRBJ1-1; no clear D. The germline V gene has CDR1 MNHEY and CDR2 SMNVEV (reference sequence). Trimming took off 6 bases at V and 3 bases at J, with 17 bases between the two ends. The CDR3 consists of 15 residues. DNA of the CDR3: TGTGCCAGCAGACCTACATTAGATCCCGACACTGAAGCTTTCTTT. This codes for CASRPTLDPDTEAFF.

The sample holds one count of this clonotype. A much larger clone differs from this one at a single base, so this may be a read error. The genes are TRBV2 and TRBJ1-1; tentative D call: TRBD1 (5 bases). The CDR3 runs 15 residues. Germline V CDR1 and CDR2: SNHLY, FYNNEI. V lost 8 bases and J lost 3, with 19 bases in between. The CDR3 region is CASRGGRVRDTEAFF. CDR3 sequence (DNA): TGTGCCAGCCGTGGCGGTCGGGTCAGGGACACTGAAGCTTTCTTT.

The sample holds a few counts of this clonotype. A read error may produce the germline difference seen at one junction end. The chain has TRBV10-3 and TRBJ2-5, with a weak D call TRBD1 (6 bases). The germline CDR1 and CDR2 sequences are ENHRY and SYGVKD. This CDR3 has 13 residues. The CDR3 spells CASSERGLGTQYF. The DNA of the CDR3 is TGTGCCAGCAGTGAAAGGGGGTTGGGGACCCAGTACTTC.

The chain has TRBV2 and TRBJ2-1; 14 bases are a match to TRBD2. The CDR3 extends over 16 amino acids. Germline V lookup: CDR1 SNHLY, CDR2 FYNNEI. Trimming removed 10 bases from V and 3 bases from J; junction bases left unmatched: 8. Here the CDR3 DNA reads TGTGCCACTGGGGGGACTAGCGGGAGATTCTACAATGAGCAGTTCTTC. It yields the protein CATGGTSGRFYNEQFF.

As concerns this clonotype: One end of the junction does not line up with germline, which may come from a read error. The V and J genes are TRBV5-6 and TRBJ2-5; a possible D gene is TRBD1 (5 bases). CDR1 is SGHDT, CDR2 YYEEEE, per germline. The CDR3 loop spans 14 amino acids. Written as DNA, the CDR3 is TGTGCCGGCAGTTGGGGCCAGGTCCAAGAGACCCAGTACTTC. Translated, it gives CAGSWGQVQETQYF.

This clonotype was found many times. The chain combines TRBV24-1 with TRBJ1-1, with D maybe TRBD1 (6 bases). The CDR3 runs to 14 residues. The V gene lost 7 bases and the J gene lost 4 bases, with 15 bases spanning the gap. Germline V CDR1 and CDR2: KGHDR, SFDVKD. The CDR3 nucleotides read TGTGCCACCAGCTCGGGGGGCCGAAGCACTGAAGCTTTCTTT. It translates to CATSSGGRSTEAFF.

This clonotype occurred a few times. For the CDR3, the DNA is TGTGCCATCAGAGAGGGAAACACTGAAGCTTTCTTT. Protein sequence: CAIREGNTEAFF. The J gene is TRBJ1-1, the V gene TRBV10-3; D is ambiguous. The CDR3 spans 12 residues. Germline V gene data show CDR1 as ENHRY and CDR2 as SYGVKD. V lost 6 bases and J 2 bases, leaving 7 bases between the germline ends.

This clonotype was observed a few times. The rearrangement uses TRBV12-3 or TRBV12-4 and TRBJ1-2; D unclear. V lost 8 bases, J lost 0 bases, and 13 bases lay in between. The CDR3 covers 14 residues. CDR3 amino acids: CASGNSGTNYGYTF. The DNA for the CDR3 is TGTGCCAGCGGTAACTCGGGGACTAACTATGGCTACACCTTC.

This clonotype came up a few times. The V call is TRBV2, the J call TRBJ1-2; the match to TRBD1 covers 10 bases. The CDR3 extends over 21 amino acids. CDR1 is SNHLY and CDR2 is FYNNEI in the germline V gene. Trimming removed 5 bases from V and 1 base from J; junction bases left unmatched: 22. DNA for the CDR3: TGTGCCAGCAGTCCCTATGGGGACAGGGGAACACACTCCTCAAATAACTATGGCTACACCTTC. Encoded protein: CASSPYGDRGTHSSNNYGYTF. Based on the CDR3 plus reference TRBV2 and TRBJ1-2, the full variable domain is EPEVTQTPSHQVTQMGQEVILRCVPISNHLYFYWYRQILGQKVEFLVSFYNNEISEKSEIFDDQFSVERPDGSNFTLKIRSTKLEDSAMYFCASSPYGDRGTHSSNNYGYTFGSGTRLTVV.

The CDR3 DNA sequence: TGTGCCAGCAGTATCACGATGTGGACGAGGGGCTACGGTGGCTACACCTTC. Residues: CASSITMWTRGYGGYTF. The chain carries TRBV28 and TRBJ1-2; D is perhaps TRBD1 (5 bases). Per the germline V gene, CDR1 is MDHEN and CDR2 is SYDVKM. Trimming took off 5 bases at V and 7 bases at J, with 26 bases between the two ends. CDR3 size: 17 residues.

The CDR3 reads CASSVRDYRNYEQFF. Written as DNA, the CDR3 is TGTGCCAGCAGCGTCCGGGACTATCGTAACTACGAGCAGTTCTTC. The J gene is TRBJ2-7, the V gene TRBV11-2; 7 bases map to TRBD2. The J call is in doubt because the DNA end fits TRBJ2-1 better. CDR1 is SGHAT, CDR2 FQNNGV, per germline. The CDR3 loop spans 15 amino acids.